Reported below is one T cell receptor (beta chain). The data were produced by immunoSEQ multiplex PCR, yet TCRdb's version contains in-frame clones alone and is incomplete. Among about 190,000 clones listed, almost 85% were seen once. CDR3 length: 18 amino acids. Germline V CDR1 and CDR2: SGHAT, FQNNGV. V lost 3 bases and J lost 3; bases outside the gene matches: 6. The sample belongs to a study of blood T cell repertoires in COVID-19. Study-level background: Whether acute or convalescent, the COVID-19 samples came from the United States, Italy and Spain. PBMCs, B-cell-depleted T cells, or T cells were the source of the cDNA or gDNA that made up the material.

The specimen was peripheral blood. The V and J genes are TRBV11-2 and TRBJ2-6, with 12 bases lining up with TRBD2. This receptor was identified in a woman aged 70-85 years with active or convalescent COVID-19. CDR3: CASSFRLAGVGGANVLTF. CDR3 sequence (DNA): TGTGCCAGCAGCTTCAGACTAGCGGGAGTAGGTGGGGCCAACGTCCTGACTTTC.